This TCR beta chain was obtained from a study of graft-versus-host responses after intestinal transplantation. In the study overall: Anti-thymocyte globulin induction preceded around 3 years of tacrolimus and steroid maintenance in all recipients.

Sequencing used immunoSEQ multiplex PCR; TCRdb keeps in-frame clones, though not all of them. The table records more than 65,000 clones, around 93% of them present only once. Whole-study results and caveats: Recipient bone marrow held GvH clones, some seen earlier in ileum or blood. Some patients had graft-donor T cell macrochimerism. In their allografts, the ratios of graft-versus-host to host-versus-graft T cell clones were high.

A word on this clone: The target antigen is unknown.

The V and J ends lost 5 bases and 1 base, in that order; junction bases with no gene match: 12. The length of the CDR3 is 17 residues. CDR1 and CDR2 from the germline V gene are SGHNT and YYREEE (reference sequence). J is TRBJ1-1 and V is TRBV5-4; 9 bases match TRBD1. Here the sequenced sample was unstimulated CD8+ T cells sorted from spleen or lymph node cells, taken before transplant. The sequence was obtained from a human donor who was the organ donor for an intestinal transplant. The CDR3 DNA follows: TGTGCCAGCAGACCCGACAGGGGGTTAGAGGGGAACACTGAAGCTTTCTTT. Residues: CASRPDRGLEGNTEAFF.